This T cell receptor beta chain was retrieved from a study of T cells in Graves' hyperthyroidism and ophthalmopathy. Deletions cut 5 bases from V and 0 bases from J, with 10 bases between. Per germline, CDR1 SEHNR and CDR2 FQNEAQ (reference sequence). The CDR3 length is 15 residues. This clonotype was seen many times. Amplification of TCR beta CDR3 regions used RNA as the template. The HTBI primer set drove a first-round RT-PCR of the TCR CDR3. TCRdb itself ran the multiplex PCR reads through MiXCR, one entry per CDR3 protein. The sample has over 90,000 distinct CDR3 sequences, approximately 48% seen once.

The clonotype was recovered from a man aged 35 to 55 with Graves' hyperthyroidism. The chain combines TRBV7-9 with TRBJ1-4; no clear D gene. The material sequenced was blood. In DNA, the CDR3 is TGTGCCAGCAGCCACCCGGTGTCAACTAATGAAAAACTGTTTTTT. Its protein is CASSHPVSTNEKLFF. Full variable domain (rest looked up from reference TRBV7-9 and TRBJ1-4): DTGVSQNPRHKITKRGQNVTFRCDPISEHNRLYWYRQTLGQGPEFLTYFQNEAQLEKSRLLSDRFSAERPKGSFSTLEIQRTEQGDSAMYLCASSHPVSTNEKLFFGSGTQLSVL.